These 16 T cell receptor beta chains originate from one sample sequenced in a study of cytomegalovirus exposure and HLA in healthy donors. A multiplex PCR was run with 60 Vbeta primers and 13 Jbeta primers. Data came from immunoSEQ multiplex PCR; TCRdb stores just in-frame clones and leaves some out. The table shows about 82,000 clones, with 55% to 65% occurring only once. Material for sequencing was PBMCs. These receptors came from a woman aged 40-49 years in good health and CMV-seropositive.

The CDR3 sequence is CAGDARGSYNEQFF. For the CDR3, the DNA is TGTGCCGGGGACGCCCGCGGGAGCTACAATGAGCAGTTCTTC. The chain is built from TRBV30 and TRBJ2-1; 7 bases fit TRBD2. This CDR3 has 14 residues. Trimming removed 8 bases from V and 3 bases from J; junction bases left unmatched: 10. Per the germline V gene, CDR1 is GTSNPN and CDR2 is SVGIG (reference sequence). Drawing the rest from reference TRBV30 and TRBJ2-1, the complete variable domain is SQTIHQWPATLVQPVGSPLSLECTVEGTSNPNLYWYRQAAGRGLQLLFYSVGIGQISSEVPQNLSASRPQDRQFILSSKKLLLSDSGFYLCAGDARGSYNEQFFGPGTRLTVL.

The chain is built from TRBV28 and TRBJ1-5, with D perhaps TRBD1 (6 bases). Looked up from germline, CDR1 is MDHEN and CDR2 is SYDVKM. The CDR3 consists of 13 residues. The CDR3 nucleotides are TGTGCTTGGAATGGGGGCCCTAATCAGCCCCAGCATTTT. Its protein product is CAWNGGPNQPQHF.

V usage is TRBV13 and J usage is TRBJ1-4, with D uncertain. The V gene lost 5 bases and the J gene lost 7 bases, with 14 bases spanning the gap. This CDR3 spans 14 amino acids. Germline lookup yields CDR1 PRHDT and CDR2 FYEKMQ (reference sequence). In DNA, the CDR3 is TGTGCCAGCAGCCTACGGGGTAGTCGTGAAAAACTGTTTTTT. It encodes CASSLRGSREKLFF. The entire variable domain, with the rest obtained from reference TRBV13 and TRBJ1-4, is as follows: AAGVIQSPRHLIKEKRETATLKCYPIPRHDTVYWYQQGPGQDPQFLISFYEKMQSDKGSIPDRFSAQQFSDYHSELNMSSLELGDSALYFCASSLRGSREKLFFGSGTQLSVL.

This clone came up a few times. V is TRBV7-9 and J is TRBJ1-4, with D unresolved. CDR3 length equals 15 residues. The V end lost 6 bases, the J end lost 4 bases, and 15 bases lay between the germline ends. Germline V CDR1 and CDR2: SEHNR, FQNEAQ (reference sequence). CDR3 nucleotide sequence: TGTGCCAGCAGGAAAGGAGGCGACCATAATGAAAAACTGTTTTTT. This encodes CASRKGGDHNEKLFF.

This sequence joins TRBV6-1 and TRBJ2-3, with a possible D match to TRBD1 (5 bases). The V and J ends lost 6 bases and 2 bases respectively, with 12 bases between them. The CDR3 length is 14 residues. Germline V gives CDR1 MNHNS, CDR2 SASEGT. CDR3 residues: CASSVRGHTDTQYF. Here the CDR3 DNA reads TGTGCCAGCAGCGTGCGCGGACACACAGATACGCAGTATTTT.

This clone was seen just once. The V call is TRBV14, the J call TRBJ2-1; the D gene is possibly TRBD2 (5 bases). Trimming removed 0 bases from V and 5 bases from J, with 17 bases in between. There are 17 residues in the CDR3. Germline lookup yields CDR1 SGHDN and CDR2 FVKESK. The CDR3 coding sequence is TGTGCCAGCAGCCAAGAGGAGTGGAGGCAACAAAACAATGAGCAGTTCTTC. Its translation: CASSQEEWRQQNNEQFF.

The genes are TRBV25-1 and TRBJ2-2, with D possibly being TRBD2 (7 bases). V lost 5 bases and J 6 bases, leaving 13 bases between the germline ends. Germline V gene sequence: CDR1 MGHDK, CDR2 SYGVNS. This CDR3 has 14 residues. DNA for the CDR3: TGTGCCAGCAGTCAAATGGGGGGGCCCGGGGAGCTGTTTTTT. This sequence encodes CASSQMGGPGELFF. The full variable domain, rest sourced from reference TRBV25-1 and TRBJ2-2, is EADIYQTPRYLVIGTGKKITLECSQTMGHDKMYWYQQDPGMELHLIHYSYGVNSTEKGDLSSESTVSRIRTEHFPLTLESARPSHTSQYLCASSQMGGPGELFFGEGSRLTVL.

This clone has just a few counts. The chain uses TRBV4-2 and TRBJ2-5; 15 nucleotides agree with TRBD2. The CDR3 is 17 amino acids. The V gene's germline CDR1 is LGHNA and CDR2 YNFKEQ. Trimming cost V 3 bases and J 0 bases; bases outside gene matches: 2. The CDR3 region has the DNA TGTGCCAGCAGCCAGGGACTAGCGGGAGGATACCAAGAGACCCAGTACTTC. Protein: CASSQGLAGGYQETQYF.

The sample holds a few counts of this clone. V and J are TRBV28 and TRBJ1-2, with a possible D match to TRBD1 (6 bases). The CDR3 has 13 residues. V shed 8 bases and J shed 5 bases, with 15 bases lying between them. The germline gives CDR1 MDHEN, CDR2 SYDVKM. The CDR3, as DNA: TGTGCCAGCCTAAGGGGGAGCGGTTATGGCTACACCTTC. Protein: CASLRGSGYGYTF.

The V call is TRBV2, the J call TRBJ2-2, with 13 bases aligning to TRBD2. V lost 8 bases and J lost 7; bases outside the gene matches: 4. This CDR3 has 14 amino acids. Germline values: CDR1 SNHLY, CDR2 FYNNEI. CDR3 nucleotides: TGTGCCAGCCGGGGACTAGCGGGATTCGGGGAGCTGTTTTTT. This encodes CASRGLAGFGELFF.

This clone was seen only a few times. V usage is TRBV27 and J usage is TRBJ1-1; D remains ambiguous. The germline V gene encodes CDR1 MNHEY and CDR2 SMNVEV (reference sequence). The CDR3 spans 14 residues. Trimming cost V 3 bases and J 3 bases, with 11 bases left between them. The CDR3 is CASSLTGYDTEAFF. CDR3 DNA: TGTGCCAGCAGTTTGACGGGTTACGACACTGAAGCTTTCTTT.

This chain uses TRBV7-2 with TRBJ2-2, with 8 bases identical to TRBD1. V gave up 2 bases and J gave up 0 bases; unmatched junction bases: 5. CDR3 size: 17 residues. Germline values: CDR1 SGHTA, CDR2 FQGNSA. CDR3 protein: CASSLFRTGSNTGELFF. DNA of the CDR3: TGTGCCAGCAGCTTATTTCGGACAGGGTCGAACACCGGGGAGCTGTTTTTT.

This clone was observed a few times. The J gene is TRBJ2-5, the V gene TRBV27; D is perhaps TRBD2 (6 bases). Trimming pared 6 bases from V and 4 bases from J, leaving 18 bases between. The CDR3 length is 15 residues. Germline V gene data show CDR1 as MNHEY and CDR2 as SMNVEV (reference sequence). CDR3 sequence: CASSSGFLGGETQYF. CDR3 sequence (DNA): TGTGCCAGCAGCTCCGGGTTCTTGGGGGGAGAGACCCAGTACTTC.

This clone was observed a handful of times. The gene calls are TRBV7-2 and TRBJ1-2; D not resolved. The germline V gene encodes CDR1 SGHTA and CDR2 FQGNSA. The CDR3 is made up of 15 amino acids. V was trimmed by 6 bases and J by 5 bases, leaving 19 bases between them. CDR3 sequence reads: CASRRDTHGRYGYTF. The CDR3 bases are TGTGCCAGCAGACGAGACACTCACGGGAGATATGGCTACACCTTC. Full variable domain (outside the CDR3, taken from reference TRBV7-2 and TRBJ1-2): GAGVSQSPSNKVTEKGKDVELRCDPISGHTALYWYRQSLGQGLEFLIYFQGNSAPDKSGLPSDRFSAERTGGSVSTLTIQRTQQEDSAVYLCASRRDTHGRYGYTFGSGTRLTVV.

CDR3 sequence reads: CASSPDRYTTEAFF. Here the CDR3 DNA reads TGTGCCAGCAGCCCAGACAGATACACCACTGAAGCTTTCTTT. The rearrangement uses TRBV7-2 and TRBJ1-1; perhaps TRBD1 as D (5 bases). Germline CDR1 and CDR2: SGHTA and FQGNSA. The V end was cut by 5 bases, the J end by 4 bases, with 14 bases between. The CDR3 has 14 residues.

This chain connects TRBV18 to TRBJ1-1, with 7 bases matching TRBD1. Germline-derived CDR1 and CDR2 are KGHSH and LQKENI. With 2 bases clipped from V and 6 bases from J, the junction kept 9 bases outside the gene matches. There are 15 residues in the CDR3. The CDR3 bases are TGTGCCAGCTCACCAGACAGGGTGGTTCTTGCTGAAGCTTTCTTT. Its protein is CASSPDRVVLAEAFF. The full variable domain, in which reference TRBV18 and TRBJ1-1 provide the parts outside the CDR3, is NAGVMQNPRHLVRRRGQEARLRCSPMKGHSHVYWYRQLPEEGLKFMVYLQKENIIDESGMPKERFSAEFPKEGPSILRIQQVVRGDSAAYFCASSPDRVVLAEAFFGQGTRLTVV.